These T cell receptor beta chains were read from a single sample in a study of T cell responses to AZD1222 COVID-19 vaccine. Repertoires were generated with immunoSEQ multiplex PCR, while TCRdb's copy carries only in-frame clones and drops some. The sample records 210,000 or so clones, about 93% being singletons. Material: peripheral blood, obtained on day 0 of MenACWY control vaccination. The receptors were sampled from an adult in good health. Each CDR3 is given without its conserved first and last residue. Not every row has a clone size; where given, it reads once, few, many or a size class.

cdr3_length	clone_size	v_call	cdr3_aa
10	NA	TRBV6-2/TRBV6-3	ASSGAGETQY
13	NA	TRBV19	ASRLAGHRNQPQH
13	NA	TRBV5-6	ASSLSHQGMREQF
14	NA	TRBV6-1	ASSDPPRIANYGYT
10	NA	TRBV2	ASSGPRGTIY
15	NA	TRBV4-3	ASSQDLDRGTGNTIY
11	NA	TRBV7-2	ASSFQGLGEQY
13	NA	TRBV5-4	ASSWEVGVGDGYT
12	NA	TRBV6-5	ASKTMTGANVLT
15	few	TRBV27	ASSLRPRFSVNTEAF
11	NA	TRBV5-1	ASSLGNNSPLH
13	NA	TRBV19	ASSIPGSLNYGYT
11	NA	TRBV19	ASSPDRGGEQF
11	NA	TRBV12-3/TRBV12-4	ASSSRQAWGYT
9	NA	TRBV29-1	SVSRDRVAF
12	NA	TRBV28	ASSRDRGNYGYT
14	NA	TRBV5-1	ASSPNFAGSNQPQH
13	NA	TRBV11-2	ASSPDRVRYNEQF
13	NA	TRBV6-5	ASSYSLTGGEVYT
15	NA	TRBV18	ASSPPWVPGGDEKLF
9	NA	TRBV10-3	AISELDTQY
16	NA	TRBV6-2/TRBV6-3	ASSYWGQGLNSNQPQH
18	NA	TRBV6-2/TRBV6-3	ASSYLAGGVLSAGANVLT
13	NA	TRBV7-9	ASNPGTGGSHEQY
12	once	TRBV27	ASKTARVPYGYT
12	NA	TRBV28	ASSLVQGGYGYT
13	NA	TRBV30	AWSVYGGIHYGYT
14	once	TRBV5-6	ASSLDLGRVTDTQY
14	NA	TRBV5-1	ASSLALGARTDTQY
11	NA	TRBV5-1	ASRTLLNEKLF
14	NA	TRBV6-1	ASSDQRGSYNSPLH
12	NA	TRBV18	ASSPGPSGNTIY
13	once	TRBV9	ASSVGPGPGNTIY
13	NA	TRBV5-8	ASSLVTGPQETQY
13	NA	TRBV27	ASSLSSGWDSPLH
11	NA	TRBV7-3	ASSWTGGEKLF
12	once	TRBV7-2	ASSLGEGYTEAF
13	NA	TRBV5-5	ASSSSQGRIHGYT
11	NA	TRBV30	AWSGTGNTEAF
13	NA	TRBV6-2/TRBV6-3	ASSYSADSGNTIY